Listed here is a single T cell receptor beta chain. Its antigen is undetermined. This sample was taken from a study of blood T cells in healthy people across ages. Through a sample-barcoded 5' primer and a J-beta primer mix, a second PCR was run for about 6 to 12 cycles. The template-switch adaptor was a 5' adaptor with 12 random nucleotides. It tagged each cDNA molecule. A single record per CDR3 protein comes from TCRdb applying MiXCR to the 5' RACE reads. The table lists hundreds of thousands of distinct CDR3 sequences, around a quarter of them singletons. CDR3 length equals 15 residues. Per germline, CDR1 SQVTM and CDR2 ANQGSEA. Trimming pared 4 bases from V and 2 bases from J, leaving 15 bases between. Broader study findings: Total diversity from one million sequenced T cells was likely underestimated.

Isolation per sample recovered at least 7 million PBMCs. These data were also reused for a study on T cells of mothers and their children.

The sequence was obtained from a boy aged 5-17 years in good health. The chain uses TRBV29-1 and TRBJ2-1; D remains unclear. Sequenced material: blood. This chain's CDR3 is CSVGRVYSTYNEQFF. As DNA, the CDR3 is TGCAGCGTTGGAAGGGTCTATTCAACCTACAATGAGCAGTTCTTC.